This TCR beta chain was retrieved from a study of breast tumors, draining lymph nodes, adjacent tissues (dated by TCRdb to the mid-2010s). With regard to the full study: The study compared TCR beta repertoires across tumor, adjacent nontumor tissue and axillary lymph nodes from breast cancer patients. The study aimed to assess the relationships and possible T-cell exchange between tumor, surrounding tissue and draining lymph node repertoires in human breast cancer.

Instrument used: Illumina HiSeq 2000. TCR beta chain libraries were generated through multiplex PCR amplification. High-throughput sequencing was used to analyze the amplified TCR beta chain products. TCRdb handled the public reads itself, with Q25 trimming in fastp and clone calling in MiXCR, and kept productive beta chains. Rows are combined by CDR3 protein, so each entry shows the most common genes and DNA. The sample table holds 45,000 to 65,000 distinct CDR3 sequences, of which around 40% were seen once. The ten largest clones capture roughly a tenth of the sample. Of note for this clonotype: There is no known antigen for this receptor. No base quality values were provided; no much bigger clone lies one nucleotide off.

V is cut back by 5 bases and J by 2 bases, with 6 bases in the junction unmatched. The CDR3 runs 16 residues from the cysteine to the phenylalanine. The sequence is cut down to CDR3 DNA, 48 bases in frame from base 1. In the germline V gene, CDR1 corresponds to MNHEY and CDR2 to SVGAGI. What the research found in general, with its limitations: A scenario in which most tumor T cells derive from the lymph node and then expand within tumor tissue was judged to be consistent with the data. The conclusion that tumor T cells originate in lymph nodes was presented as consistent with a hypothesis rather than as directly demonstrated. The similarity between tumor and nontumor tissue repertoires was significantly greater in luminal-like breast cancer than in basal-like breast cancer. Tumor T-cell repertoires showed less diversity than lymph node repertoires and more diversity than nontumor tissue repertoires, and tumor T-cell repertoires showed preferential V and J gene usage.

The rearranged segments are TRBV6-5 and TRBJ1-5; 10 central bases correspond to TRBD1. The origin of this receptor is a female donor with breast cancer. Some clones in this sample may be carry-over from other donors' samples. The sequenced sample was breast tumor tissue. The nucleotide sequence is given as TGTGCCAGCAGTCCAACCGGGACAGGGGGCAATCAGCCCCAGCATTTT. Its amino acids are CASSPTGTGGNQPQHF.